This TCR beta chain was obtained from a study of blood T cell repertoires in COVID-19 (dated by TCRdb to the early 2020s). Turning to the overall study: Collaborator samples came from the United States, Italy and Spain and covered acute and convalescent phases of COVID-19. The prospective study material was composed of cDNA or gDNA derived from T cells, B-cell-depleted T cells, or PBMCs. Subjects who had been exposed to COVID-19, were actively infected with it, or had recovered from it provided the deeply sampled blood TCRbeta repertoires that made up the dataset. The repertoires were released in a freely available public database intended as a resource for research on the immune response to SARS-CoV-2. The samples were drawn from two sources: the first 160 participants of the ongoing ImmuneRACE study, and 1,254 subjects contributed by 6 global collaborators. Sample metadata almost always included a de-identified subject ID, COVID-19 status, age in years and sex. HLA class I and class II types, where available, came from metadata supplied by the sample provider rather than from assay-based typing.

The immunoSEQ Assay, a bias-controlled multiplex PCR, was used to amplify TCRbeta CDR3 regions from genomic DNA. For the original study's pipeline: Nucleated cell counts per sample were estimated from amplification of reference gene primers within the assay. To quantify the absolute abundance of each unique TCRbeta CDR3 rearrangement, sequence reads were collapsed and filtered. For each sample, productive Simpson clonality was calculated as the square root of Simpson's diversity index across productive rearrangements. What TCRdb holds here is the immuneACCESS table cut down to in-frame rearrangements. Part of the clones is not present; checked against another copy, under half of the missing clones reflect an unresolved V gene, and the others are unexplained. The V and J calls and clone size come from that table; D and trimming were worked out from the DNA. Counted in this sample were around 250,000 clones; over 75% of them appeared once. Around 15% of the sample is in the top ten clones.

Reading the germline V gene (reference sequence) gives CDR1 MNHEY and CDR2 SMNVEV. Inclusive of the bounding cysteine and phenylalanine, the CDR3 is 15 residues long. Only the CDR3 DNA is retained, 45 bases long and in frame from the first base. The trim is 3 bases for V and 4 bases for J, with a gap of 14 bases between the germline ends. Remarks on this clone: The antigen this receptor binds is unknown. No quality values exist for individual bases; no much larger clone is one base distant.

Summary of the overall study and its limitations: The amount of clinical and demographic metadata varied by source and participant and was provided uncurated.

In the prospective study, participants were 18 to 89 years old, resided in 20 to 30 geographic areas of the United States, and were enrolled through a virtual design. To assign participants to cohorts, the prospective study relied on clinical history that participants themselves reported in a screening survey and a study questionnaire. For ImmuneRACE Cohort 3, a participant was defined as recovered based on two consecutive negative NP/OP PCR tests, clearance by a healthcare professional, or resolution of symptoms. In the prospective study, whole blood, serum and a nasopharyngeal or oropharyngeal swab were collected from each participant by mobile phlebotomists. Participants in the prospective study had the option to provide additional blood draws and questionnaires over an approximately 2-month period. Before DNA extraction, blood samples from the prospective study were shipped at room temperature or frozen.

The TCR sequence derives from a man younger than 30 who had recovered from COVID-19. The receptor chain draws on TRBV27 and TRBJ2-3; the D gene is possibly TRBD2, with 6 bases matching. The source material was PBMCs or T cells enriched from blood (not recorded which). The sequence in DNA is TGTGCCAGCAGTTTGGCGGGACTTGTCCCAGATACGCAGTATTTT. This encodes CASSLAGLVPDTQYF.